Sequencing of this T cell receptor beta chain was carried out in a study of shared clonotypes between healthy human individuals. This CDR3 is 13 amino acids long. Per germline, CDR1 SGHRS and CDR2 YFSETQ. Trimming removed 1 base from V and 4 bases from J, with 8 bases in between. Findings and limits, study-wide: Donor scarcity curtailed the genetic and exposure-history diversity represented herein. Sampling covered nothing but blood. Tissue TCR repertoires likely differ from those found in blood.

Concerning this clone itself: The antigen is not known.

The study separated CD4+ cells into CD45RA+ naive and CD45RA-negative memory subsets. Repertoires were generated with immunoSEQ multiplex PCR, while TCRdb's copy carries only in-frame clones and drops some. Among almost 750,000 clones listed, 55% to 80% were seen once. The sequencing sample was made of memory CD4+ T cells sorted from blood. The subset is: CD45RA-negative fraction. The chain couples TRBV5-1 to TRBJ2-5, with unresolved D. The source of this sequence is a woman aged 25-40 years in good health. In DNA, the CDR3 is TGCGCCAGCAGCTTGAGGACCAGAGAGACCCAGTACTTC. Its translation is CASSLRTRETQYF.